The rows below give T cell receptor beta chains drawn from one sample of a study of glioma-infiltrating T cells. TCRdb reanalysed the multiplex PCR reads using MiXCR and keeps one entry per CDR3 protein. The sample shows a few hundred thousand distinct CDR3 sequences, 41% of them seen only once. The specimen was glioma tissue, nonneoplastic brain tissue, or PBMCs (not recorded which). The receptors were sampled from a human donor with low-grade glioma or glioblastoma, undergoing nonglioma brain surgery, or in good health (not recorded which). The CDR3 runs from the conserved cysteine through the conserved F or W. The D gene is left open where the match is weak. Size is stated for part of the rows, as once, few or many counts, or as a class when the clone is expanded.

V	D	size	J	DNA	CDR3
TRBV19	TRBD1	many	TRBJ2-7	TGTGCCAGCAGTTTTAGGGGGCTGTCCTACGAGCAGTACTTC	CASSFRGLSYEQYF
TRBV19	NA	NA	TRBJ2-7	TGTGCCAGTAGTATAAGCGCAGCCTACGAGCAGTACTTC	CASSISAAYEQYF
TRBV20-1	NA	few	TRBJ2-5	TGCAGTGCTAGCCAGGCGGGAGAGACCCAGTACTTC	CSASQAGETQYF
TRBV24-1	NA	NA	TRBJ1-5	TGTGCCACCAGACCCGGGACGGGTAGCAATCAGCCCCAGCATTTT	CATRPGTGSNQPQHF
TRBV12-3/TRBV12-4	TRBD2	few	TRBJ2-1	TGTGCCAGCAGTTTAGTGGCTAGCGGGATCAATGAGCAGTTCTTC	CASSLVASGINEQFF
TRBV6-6	NA	NA	TRBJ2-5	TGTGCCAGCAGTTATGGGCCCCAAGAGACCCAGTACTTC	CASSYGPQETQYF
TRBV29-1	NA	NA	TRBJ2-2	TGCAGCGTTGAAGATAGTCAACAGGGCGGGGAGCTGTTTTTT	CSVEDSQQGGELFF
TRBV6-1	NA	many	TRBJ2-1	TGTGCCAGCAGTTCCCTTAGCGGCGCAGGGCAGTTCTTC	CASSSLSGAGQFF
TRBV18	NA	few	TRBJ2-3	TGTGCCAGCTCCATCGGGGGCACAGATACGCAGTATTTT	CASSIGGTDTQYF
TRBV12-3/TRBV12-4	TRBD1	few	TRBJ2-7	TGTGCCAGCAGTGGGACAGTCCCCTACGAGCAGTACTTC	CASSGTVPYEQYF
TRBV4-2	TRBD2	NA	TRBJ2-1	TGTGCCAGCAGCTCCCCCCTAGGGGCGGGAGACAATGAGCAGTTCTTC	CASSSPLGAGDNEQFF
TRBV4-2	NA	NA	TRBJ1-5	TGTGCCAGCAGCCAAGTATCAGGGAATCAGCCCCAGCATTTT	CASSQVSGNQPQHF
TRBV27	TRBD1	few	TRBJ1-2	TGTGCCAGCAGTCCAGGATTCGGGACAGGGGATGGCTACACCTTC	CASSPGFGTGDGYTF
TRBV28	NA	NA	TRBJ1-1	TGTGCCAGCAGTCCCCACGGGGGGGGGACTGAAGCTTTCTTT	CASSPHGGGTEAFF
TRBV7-2	TRBD2	NA	TRBJ2-5	TGTGCCAGCAGCTTACACCACAAGACTAGCGGGAGGGAGACCCAGTACTTC	CASSLHHKTSGRETQYF
TRBV27	TRBD2	NA	TRBJ2-7	TGCGCCAGCAGTTTCAGCGGGAGGGACTACGAGCAGTACTTC	CASSFSGRDYEQYF
TRBV7-9	NA	few	TRBJ2-5	TGTGCCAGCAGCCCCGGGTTGGAAACCCAGTACTTC	CASSPGLETQYF
TRBV6-2/TRBV6-3	NA	many	TRBJ1-2	TGTGCCAGCAGGAGGGGAAATGGCTACACCTTC	CASRRGNGYTF
TRBV12-3/TRBV12-4	NA	NA	TRBJ2-3	TGTGCCAGCAGTTTTAGCTATCCTTATACGCAGTATTTT	CASSFSYPYTQYF
TRBV15	TRBD2	many	TRBJ2-3	TGTGCCACCAGCGGAACCTTCCTAGCGGACTGGGCAGATACGCAGTATTTT	CATSGTFLADWADTQYF
TRBV4-3	TRBD2	many	TRBJ2-7	TGCGCCAGCAGCTCCGTAGCGGGACACTACGAGCAGTACTTC	CASSSVAGHYEQYF
TRBV6-2/TRBV6-3	TRBD2	NA	TRBJ2-7	TGTGCCAGCAGTTACTACCCCGGGACTAGCGGACCCTACGAGCAGTACTTC	CASSYYPGTSGPYEQYF
TRBV7-9	NA	once	TRBJ1-4	TGTGCCAGCAGCTTACTAGGAGGGGCCAATGAAAAACTGTTTTTT	CASSLLGGANEKLFF
TRBV7-9	NA	NA	TRBJ1-1	TGTGCCAGCAGCTTTCCGCACATCCTAGGGGAGACTGAAGCTTTCTTT	CASSFPHILGETEAFF
TRBV6-2/TRBV6-3	TRBD2	NA	TRBJ2-7	TGTGCCAGCATGCGGGACTACCCCTACGAGCAGTACTTC	CASMRDYPYEQYF
TRBV4-2	NA	once	TRBJ2-5	TGTGCCAGCAGCCCCCGACACAATTCCCAAGAGACCCAGTACTTC	CASSPRHNSQETQYF
TRBV27	TRBD1	many	TRBJ1-5	TGTGCCAGCAGTAGGGGGGGGACAGGGGACTTTAGGAGCAATCAGCCCCAGCATTTT	CASSRGGTGDFRSNQPQHF
TRBV28	TRBD2	many	TRBJ2-1	TGTGCCAGCAGTCTACGCCGGGGACTAGCGGCCTCTAGCTCCTACAATGAGCAGTTCTTC	CASSLRRGLAASSSYNEQFF
TRBV6-1	TRBD1	many	TRBJ2-7	TGTGCCAGCAAACGGACAGGGGGAACCTACGAGCAGTACTTC	CASKRTGGTYEQYF
TRBV20-1	TRBD1	NA	TRBJ2-7	TGCAGTTCCTATCCCGGACAGGGGGCTCTGGGGGAGCAGTACTTC	CSSYPGQGALGEQYF
TRBV7-9	TRBD2	few	TRBJ2-1	TGTGCCAGCAGCTCCGAGCGTTTTAGCGGGAGGACCCATTTCTTC	CASSSERFSGRTHFF
TRBV12-3/TRBV12-4	NA	NA	TRBJ2-3	TGTGCCAGCAGTTCCAGCGGGAGGACAGGGGAGGCAGATACGCAGTATTTT	CASSSSGRTGEADTQYF
TRBV5-1	NA	NA	TRBJ2-1	TGCGCCAGCAGCTTGGACAGGCCGTTCTACAATGAGCAGTTCTTC	CASSLDRPFYNEQFF
TRBV29-1	TRBD2	many	TRBJ2-5	TGCAGCGTTGGAGGGGAGGGGAAGACCCAGTACTTC	CSVGGEGKTQYF
TRBV2	NA	NA	TRBJ2-7	TGTGCCAGCAAAATTCGGAGCTCCTACGAGCAGTACTTC	CASKIRSSYEQYF
TRBV28	NA	many	TRBJ2-2	TGTGCCAGCAGTTTCATGCCTGGGGAAAACACCGGGGAGCTGTTTTTT	CASSFMPGENTGELFF
TRBV5-1	NA	NA	TRBJ2-1	TGCGCCAGCAGCTTGGCCGGCAGGTTCTCCTACAATGAGCAGTTCTTC	CASSLAGRFSYNEQFF
TRBV27	NA	NA	TRBJ2-2	TGTGCCAGCAGTTTATCCGGAACCTTGACCGGGGAGCTGTTTTTT	CASSLSGTLTGELFF
TRBV4-1	TRBD1	NA	TRBJ1-1	TGCGCCAGCAGCCAAGATGAGCGGGGGACAGTGGCTGAAGCTTTCTTT	CASSQDERGTVAEAFF
TRBV20-1	TRBD2	NA	TRBJ2-7	TGCAGTGCTGGGGAGGGGCCTACATCCTACGAGCAGTACTTC	CSAGEGPTSYEQYF
TRBV28	TRBD2	NA	TRBJ2-1	TGTGCCAGCAGTGGGACTAGCGGAGCCTACAATGAGCAGTTCTTC	CASSGTSGAYNEQFF
TRBV12-3/TRBV12-4	NA	few	TRBJ1-2	TGTGCCGTCGGAGGTCAGGGACTCTACTATGGCTACACCTTC	CAVGGQGLYYGYTF
TRBV7-2	NA	few	TRBJ2-3	TGTGCCAGCAGCTTAACCCTAGCAGGGGATACGCAGTATTTT	CASSLTLAGDTQYF
TRBV10-3	NA	few	TRBJ1-1	TGTGCCATCTCCCAGGGATTTGGCGAGACTGAAGCTTTCTTT	CAISQGFGETEAFF
TRBV3-1	NA	few	TRBJ2-5	TGTGCCAGCAGCCAAAAAGGGACTCCTAAAGAGACCCAGTACTTC	CASSQKGTPKETQYF
TRBV7-2	TRBD2	many	TRBJ2-7	TGTGCCAGCCGCCCGGGACTAGCGGGTTACGAGCAGTACTTC	CASRPGLAGYEQYF
TRBV20-1	NA	NA	TRBJ1-1	TGCAGTTTGAAGGAAGGGGCCCTGATGGAAGCTTTCTTT	CSLKEGALMEAFF
TRBV28	NA	many	TRBJ1-1	TGTGCCAGCAGTTTTCCCAAACGCAGGGGAAACACTGAAGCTTTCTTT	CASSFPKRRGNTEAFF
TRBV6-2/TRBV6-3	NA	many	TRBJ1-1	TGTGCCAGCAGTTGGACCGTAACGGGAACTGAAGCTTTCTTT	CASSWTVTGTEAFF
TRBV5-4	TRBD2	NA	TRBJ2-7	TGTGCCAGCAGCTTGGATCTAGCGGCCTCCTACGAGCAGTACTTC	CASSLDLAASYEQYF
TRBV20-1	TRBD2	many	TRBJ2-5	TGCAGTGCACCCCGGACTAGCGGCCAAGAGACCCAGTACTTC	CSAPRTSGQETQYF
TRBV7-2	TRBD1	few	TRBJ2-5	TGTGCCAGCAGCTTCAGTCGGACAGGGTTGGACTTC	CASSFSRTGLDF
TRBV7-9	NA	once	TRBJ2-3	TGTGCCAGCAGCTTGAAGAGCACATATACGCAGTATTTT	CASSLKSTYTQYF